This T cell receptor beta chain was sequenced in a study of monozygotic twins with inflammatory bowel disease. Whole-study findings and limits: IBD-affected twins scored below their healthy co-twins in TCRbeta diversity (inverse Simpson). Resolution of different T cell subtypes was not achieved. Especially with disease activity, IBD patients had fewer clonotypes in common with others than healthy twins did.

Remarks on this clonotype: Antigen unknown.

Germline CDR1 reads MNHEY; CDR2 reads SVGEGT. This CDR3 region has 12 residues. Template switching appended UMIs that held a 6-nucleotide sample barcode. TCRdb reprocessed the 5' RACE reads and keeps a single row for each CDR3 protein, giving no DNA. This sample's table reports roughly 140,000 distinct CDR3 sequences. The sample comprised blood. The sequence was collected from a human donor with ulcerative colitis or Crohn's disease, or a healthy co-twin of an affected twin (not recorded which). This chain joins TRBV6-2 or TRBV6-3 and TRBJ2-7. CDR3 amino acids: CASSDPAYEQYF.